Each of the 27 T cell receptor beta chains below was sequenced from the same sample in a study of preoperative IRX-2 immunotherapy in early breast cancer. The method was immunoSEQ multiplex PCR; TCRdb's version includes in-frame clones alone and lacks a portion of them. Here the sample spans some 59,000 clones, roughly 94% being singletons. This sample's treatment: preoperative locoregional IRX-2 cytokine immunotherapy. The specimen was collected from a patient treated with IRX-2 immunotherapy. These TCRs come from a human donor with breast cancer.

The chain employs TRBV12-5 and TRBJ2-3; tentatively, D is TRBD2 (6 bases). Germline values: CDR1 LGHNT, CDR2 FRNRAP. Trimming cost V 0 bases and J 13 bases, with 11 bases left between them. CDR3 size: 12 residues. This chain's CDR3 is CASGLVGTFKYF. The CDR3 nucleotides read TGTGCTAGTGGTTTGGTCGGGACTTTCAAGTATTTT.

The rearrangement uses TRBV7-2 and TRBJ2-7, with 7 bases that match TRBD2. The CDR3 sequence is 16 residues long. CDR1 and CDR2 from the germline V gene are SGHTA and FQGNSA. With 5 bases clipped from V and 0 bases from J, the junction kept 10 bases outside the gene matches. CDR3 in amino acids: CASSLFAGVSSYEQYF. CDR3 nucleotide sequence: TGTGCCAGCAGCCTATTTGCGGGGGTTAGCTCCTACGAGCAGTACTTC.

The chain links TRBV6-4 to TRBJ1-6, with unresolved D. The CDR3 is 19 residues long. Trimming left V 2 bases short and J 2 bases short, with 19 bases between. CDR1 is MRHNA and CDR2 is SNTAGT in the germline V gene. The CDR3 here is CASSDGLESLHPYNSPLHF. The CDR3 bases are TGTGCCAGCAGTGACGGGCTAGAATCTTTACATCCCTATAATTCACCCCTCCACTTT.

V and J are TRBV6-5 and TRBJ1-1; D remains ambiguous. The ends were cut back, 4 bases at V and 0 bases at J, with 9 bases in the middle. The germline V gene has CDR1 MNHEY and CDR2 SVGAGI. The length of the CDR3 is 14 residues. The CDR3 DNA reads as TGTGCCAGCAGTTCTCGCAGAATGAACACTGAAGCTTTCTTT. This gives the protein CASSSRRMNTEAFF.

The chain has TRBV18 and TRBJ2-7; tentatively, D is TRBD2 (5 bases). The V end was cut by 1 base, the J end by 0 bases, with 7 bases between. Germline V gene data show CDR1 as KGHSH and CDR2 as LQKENI. The CDR3 extends over 14 amino acids. The CDR3 DNA is TGTGCCAGCTCACCACGGAGGAGCTCCTACGAGCAGTACTTC. The encoded protein is CASSPRRSSYEQYF.

The chain uses TRBV9 and TRBJ2-7; D remains ambiguous. The CDR3 covers 13 residues. The V and J ends lost 3 bases and 3 bases respectively, with 10 bases between them. Per the germline V gene, CDR1 is SGDLS and CDR2 is YYNGEE. The CDR3 DNA reads TGTGCCAGCAGCGCCACTCCAAACTACGAGCAGTACTTC. It yields the protein CASSATPNYEQYF. The whole variable domain, remainder taken from reference TRBV9 and TRBJ2-7, is DSGVTQTPKHLITATGQRVTLRCSPRSGDLSVYWYQQSLDQGLQFLIQYYNGEERAKGNILERFSAQQFPDLHSELNLSSLELGDSALYFCASSATPNYEQYFGPGTRLTVT.

The chain carries TRBV7-2 and TRBJ2-5, with 7 nucleotides matching TRBD2. CDR3 size: 15 residues. CDR1 is SGHTA and CDR2 is FQGNSA in the germline V gene. Trimming at V came to 5 bases and at J to 5 bases, leaving 11 bases not matched to a gene. The DNA of the CDR3 is TGTGCCAGCAGCCGTCAGCGGGGTCACTTGGAGACCCAGTACTTC. Protein product: CASSRQRGHLETQYF.

This chain connects TRBV6-4 to TRBJ2-2, with no clear D. V was pared by 3 bases and J by 4 bases, with 9 bases between. The CDR3 contains 14 residues. From germline, CDR1 is MRHNA and CDR2 SNTAGT. Here the CDR3 DNA reads TGTGCCAGCAGTGAACAGACGGCCACCGGGGAGCTGTTTTTT. It yields the protein CASSEQTATGELFF.

The chain recombines TRBV19 with TRBJ2-7; D gene unclear. Deletions cut 5 bases from V and 2 bases from J, with 16 bases between. The CDR3 extends over 15 amino acids. The germline gives CDR1 LNHDA, CDR2 SQIVND (reference sequence). The CDR3 coding sequence is TGTGCCAGTAGTTTCCGGCGCGGCAGAACCTACGAGCAGTACTTC. Its translation: CASSFRRGRTYEQYF.

V is TRBV7-9 and J is TRBJ2-3; D is undetermined. Germline CDR1 is SEHNR and CDR2 is FQNEAQ (reference sequence). The CDR3 is 12 residues long. V lost 11 bases, J lost 5 bases, and 14 bases lay in between. The CDR3 coding sequence is TGTGCCTCCGCTTCTGGGGTAGATACGCAGTATTTT. This codes for CASASGVDTQYF.

The chain joins TRBV28 to TRBJ1-4; D perhaps matches TRBD1 (6 bases). CDR1 is MDHEN and CDR2 is SYDVKM in the germline V gene. V was shortened by 10 bases and J by 8 bases, with 17 bases between the two germline ends. The CDR3 is 13 amino acids. In DNA, the CDR3 is TGTGCCATCGAACAGGGTGGGAGCGAAAAACTGTTTTTT. Protein product: CAIEQGGSEKLFF.

This clone was detected only once. This chain uses TRBV19 with TRBJ2-7; no clear D gene. The CDR3 is made up of 13 amino acids. Trimming removed 4 bases at V and 2 bases at J, with 9 bases between. CDR1 is LNHDA and CDR2 is SQIVND in the germline V gene (reference sequence). In DNA form, the CDR3 reads TGTGCCAGTAGTACAGACATAGCCTACGAGCAGTACTTC. Translating gives CASSTDIAYEQYF. The full variable domain, with the rest looked up from reference TRBV19 and TRBJ2-7, is DGGITQSPKYLFRKEGQNVTLSCEQNLNHDAMYWYRQDPGQGLRLIYYSQIVNDFQKGDIAEGYSVSREKKESFPLTVTSAQKNPTAFYLCASSTDIAYEQYFGPGTRLTVT.

The chain uses TRBV28 and TRBJ1-6, with D possibly being TRBD1 (6 bases). This CDR3 is built from 13 residues. V was cut by 8 bases and J by 11 bases, with 16 bases left in between. The germline V gene encodes CDR1 MDHEN and CDR2 SYDVKM. CDR3 sequence reads: CASHTGSLTPLHF. CDR3 coding DNA: TGTGCCAGCCATACAGGGAGTCTCACACCCCTCCACTTT.

This rearrangement joins TRBV5-1 to TRBJ2-5; D is tentatively TRBD1 or TRBD2 (5 bases each). V was shortened by 4 bases and J by 5 bases, with 15 bases between the two germline ends. This CDR3 comprises 14 residues. CDR1 and CDR2 from the germline V gene are SGHRS and YFSETQ. The CDR3 DNA follows: TGCGCCAGCAGCCCGGGACGGGCAGATGAGACCCAGTACTTC. It encodes CASSPGRADETQYF.

DNA for the CDR3: TGTGCCAGCAGCGTAGCGGGGGGGCCTAGCACAGATACGCAGTATTTT. As protein: CASSVAGGPSTDTQYF. The V call is TRBV9, the J call TRBJ2-3; 8 bases agree with TRBD2. The germline V gene has CDR1 SGDLS and CDR2 YYNGEE. Unmatched junction bases numbered 3, after V lost 0 bases and J lost 0 bases. This CDR3 region has 16 residues.

This clone was detected only once. This chain joins TRBV14 and TRBJ2-5; possibly TRBD2 for D (6 bases). The CDR3 runs 16 residues. CDR1 and CDR2 (germline): SGHDN, FVKESK. V gave up 0 bases and J gave up 1 base, with 12 bases separating them. In DNA form, the CDR3 reads TGTGCCAGCAGCCAAGATGTAGGTAGCGGCCAAGAGACCCAGTACTTC. The encoded protein is CASSQDVGSGQETQYF. Supplemented by reference TRBV14 and TRBJ2-5, the full variable domain reads EAGVTQFPSHSVIEKGQTVTLRCDPISGHDNLYWYRRVMGKEIKFLLHFVKESKQDESGMPNNRFLAERTGGTYSTLKVQPAELEDSGVYFCASSQDVGSGQETQYFGPGTRLLVL.

The sample holds one count of this clone. V and J are TRBV13 and TRBJ2-5, with 8 bases lining up with TRBD2. CDR1 and CDR2 from the germline V gene are PRHDT and FYEKMQ (reference sequence). V was clipped by 1 base and J by 7 bases; unmatched bases: 14. CDR3 length: 17 amino acids. In DNA, the CDR3 is TGTGCCAGCAGCTTAGCCCCCCTAGCGGGTGGGCCGAGGACCCAGTACTTC. Protein product: CASSLAPLAGGPRTQYF.

This clone came up once. The CDR3 region has the DNA TGTGCCAGCAGTGAGTGGGACAGGGGTTTCGTTGAGCAGTTCTTC. Its translation is CASSEWDRGFVEQFF. The chain is built from TRBV6-1 and TRBJ2-1; 10 bases align to TRBD1. V lost 3 bases and J lost 9; bases outside the gene matches: 8. The CDR3 sequence is 15 residues long. CDR1 is MNHNS, CDR2 SASEGT, per germline.

This clone occurred a few times. This chain connects TRBV4-3 to TRBJ1-2; D unclear. V lost 1 base and J lost 1, with 7 bases in between. There are 14 residues in the CDR3. CDR1 and CDR2 (germline): LGHNA, YSLEER. The CDR3 bases are TGCGCCAGCAGCCAAGGCCCCCGTAACTATGGCTACACCTTC. This codes for CASSQGPRNYGYTF.

This sequence joins TRBV6-5 and TRBJ2-7; TRBD2 matches 13 bases. Germline lookup yields CDR1 MNHEY and CDR2 SVGAGI. V trimming: 2 bases; J trimming: 3 bases; junction bases outside the gene matches: 4. The CDR3 length is 16 residues. The CDR3 protein is CASSYGLAGVLYEQYF. CDR3 nucleotides: TGTGCCAGCAGTTACGGACTAGCGGGAGTTCTCTACGAGCAGTACTTC.

This chain uses TRBV18 with TRBJ2-5, with unresolved D. Germline-derived CDR1 and CDR2 are KGHSH and LQKENI. Trimming took 3 bases from V and 3 from J, leaving 8 bases between them. The length of the CDR3 is 13 residues. CDR3 coding DNA: TGTGCCAGCTCACCGGCGAGAAAAGAGACCCAGTACTTC. It is translated as CASSPARKETQYF.

Only one count was recorded for this clone. This chain connects TRBV11-2 to TRBJ2-5; TRBD2 matches at 7 bases. The CDR3 covers 11 residues. In germline, CDR1 is SGHAT, CDR2 FQNNGV. V lost 8 bases to trimming and J lost 4 bases; unmatched junction nucleotides: 1. This CDR3 is CASGGGETQYF. As DNA, the CDR3 is TGTGCCAGCGGGGGGGGAGAGACCCAGTACTTC.

The CDR3 spells CASSEQGSSYEQYF. For the CDR3, the DNA is TGTGCCAGCTCAGAACAGGGATCTTCGTACGAGCAGTACTTC. This chain uses TRBV19 with TRBJ2-7, with D possibly matching TRBD1 (6 bases). Germline CDR1 and CDR2: LNHDA and SQIVND (reference sequence). Trimming removed 9 bases at V and 4 bases at J, with 19 bases between. The CDR3 contains 14 residues. The variable domain in full, completed from reference TRBV19 and TRBJ2-7, reads DGGITQSPKYLFRKEGQNVTLSCEQNLNHDAMYWYRQDPGQGLRLIYYSQIVNDFQKGDIAEGYSVSREKKESFPLTVTSAQKNPTAFYLCASSEQGSSYEQYFGPGTRLTVT.

CDR3 in amino acids: CASSDREGVWAEAFF. CDR3 sequence (DNA): TGTGCCAGTAGTGACCGGGAGGGGGTATGGGCTGAAGCTTTCTTT. The chain is built from TRBV19 and TRBJ1-1, with TRBD1 as a possible D gene (6 bases). The V gene lost 5 bases and the J gene lost 6 bases, with 19 bases spanning the gap. This CDR3 is 15 amino acids long. CDR1 and CDR2 from the germline V gene are LNHDA and SQIVND (reference sequence).

The chain employs TRBV28 and TRBJ1-5; the D is unclear. V was clipped by 4 bases and J by 7 bases, with 17 bases between them. CDR1 is MDHEN and CDR2 is SYDVKM in the germline V gene. There are 15 residues in the CDR3. The CDR3 DNA reads TGTGCCAGCAGTTCACTCGACGGGGTAGGGCAGCCCCAGCATTTT. Translated, it gives CASSSLDGVGQPQHF.

This chain connects TRBV7-9 to TRBJ2-1; 15 bases fit TRBD2. The V gene end was trimmed by 1 base and the J gene end by 4 bases; junction bases not matched to a gene: 5. The CDR3 totals 18 residues. Germline CDR1 reads SEHNR; CDR2 reads FQNEAQ (reference sequence). The CDR3 bases are TGTGCCAGCAGCTTAGTCGGACTAGCGGGAGGGCCGTACAATGAGCAGTTCTTC. Translated, it gives CASSLVGLAGGPYNEQFF.

The chain couples TRBV2 to TRBJ1-3; the D gene is possibly TRBD1 (6 bases). Per the germline V gene, CDR1 is SNHLY and CDR2 is FYNNEI. V lost 6 bases to trimming and J lost 1 base, with 13 bases between them. This CDR3 is 15 amino acids long. The CDR3 loop is CASSDRRGSGNTIYF. DNA for the CDR3: TGTGCCAGCAGCGATCGCAGGGGTTCTGGAAACACCATATATTTT.